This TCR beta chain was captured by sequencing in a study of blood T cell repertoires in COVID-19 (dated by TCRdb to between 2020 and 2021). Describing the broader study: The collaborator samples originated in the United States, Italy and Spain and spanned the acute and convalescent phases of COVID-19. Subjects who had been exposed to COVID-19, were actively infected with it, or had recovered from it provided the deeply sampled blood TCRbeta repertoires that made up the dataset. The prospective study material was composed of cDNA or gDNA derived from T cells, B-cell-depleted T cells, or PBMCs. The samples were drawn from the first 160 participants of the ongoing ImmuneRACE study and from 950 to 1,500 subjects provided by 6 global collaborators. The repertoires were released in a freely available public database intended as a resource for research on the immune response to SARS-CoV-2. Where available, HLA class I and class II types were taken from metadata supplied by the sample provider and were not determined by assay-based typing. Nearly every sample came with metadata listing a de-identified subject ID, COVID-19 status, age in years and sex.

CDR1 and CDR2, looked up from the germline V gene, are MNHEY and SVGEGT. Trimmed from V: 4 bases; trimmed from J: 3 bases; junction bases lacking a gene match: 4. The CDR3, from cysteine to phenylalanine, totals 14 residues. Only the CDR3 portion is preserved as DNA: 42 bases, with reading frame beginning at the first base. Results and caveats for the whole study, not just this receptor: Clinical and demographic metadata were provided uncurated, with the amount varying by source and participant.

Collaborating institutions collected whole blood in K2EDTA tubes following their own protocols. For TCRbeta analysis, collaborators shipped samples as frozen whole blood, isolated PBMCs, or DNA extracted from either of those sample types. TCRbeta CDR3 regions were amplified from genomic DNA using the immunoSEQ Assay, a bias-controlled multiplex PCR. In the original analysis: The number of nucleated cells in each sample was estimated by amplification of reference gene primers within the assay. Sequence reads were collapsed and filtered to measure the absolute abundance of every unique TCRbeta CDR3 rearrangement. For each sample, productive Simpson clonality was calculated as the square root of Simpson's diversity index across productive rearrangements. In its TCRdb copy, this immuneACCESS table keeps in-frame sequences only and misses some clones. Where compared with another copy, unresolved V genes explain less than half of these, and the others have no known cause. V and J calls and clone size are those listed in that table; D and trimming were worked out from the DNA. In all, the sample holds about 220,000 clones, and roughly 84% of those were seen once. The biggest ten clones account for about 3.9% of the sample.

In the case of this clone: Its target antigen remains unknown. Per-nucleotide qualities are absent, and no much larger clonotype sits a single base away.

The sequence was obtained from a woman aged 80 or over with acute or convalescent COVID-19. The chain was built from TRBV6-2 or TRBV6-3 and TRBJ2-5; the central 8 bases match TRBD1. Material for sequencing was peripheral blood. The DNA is TGTGCCAGCAGTTCCTTGGACAGGGAAGAGACCCAGTACTTC. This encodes CASSSLDREETQYF.